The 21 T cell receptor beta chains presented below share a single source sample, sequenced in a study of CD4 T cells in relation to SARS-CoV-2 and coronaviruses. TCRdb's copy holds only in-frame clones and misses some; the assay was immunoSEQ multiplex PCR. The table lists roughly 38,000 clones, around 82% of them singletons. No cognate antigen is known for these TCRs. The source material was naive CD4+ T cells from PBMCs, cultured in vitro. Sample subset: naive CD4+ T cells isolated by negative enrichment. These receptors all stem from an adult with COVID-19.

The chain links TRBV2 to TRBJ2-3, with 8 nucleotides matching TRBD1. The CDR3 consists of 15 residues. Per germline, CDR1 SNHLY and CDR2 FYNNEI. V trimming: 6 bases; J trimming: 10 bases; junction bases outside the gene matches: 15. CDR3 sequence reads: CASSPRQGYFDAQYF. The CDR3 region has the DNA TGTGCCAGCAGCCCTCGACAGGGGTATTTCGACGCGCAGTATTTT. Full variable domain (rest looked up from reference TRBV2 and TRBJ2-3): EPEVTQTPSHQVTQMGQEVILRCVPISNHLYFYWYRQILGQKVEFLVSFYNNEISEKSEIFDDQFSVERPDGSNFTLKIRSTKLEDSAMYFCASSPRQGYFDAQYFGPGTRLTVL.

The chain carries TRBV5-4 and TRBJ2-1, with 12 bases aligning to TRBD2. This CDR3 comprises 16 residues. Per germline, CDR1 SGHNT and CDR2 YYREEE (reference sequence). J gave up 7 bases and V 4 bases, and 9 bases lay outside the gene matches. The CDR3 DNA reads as TGTGCCAGCAGCCCGCCGACTAGCGGGAGTGATAATGAGCAGTTCTTC. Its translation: CASSPPTSGSDNEQFF.

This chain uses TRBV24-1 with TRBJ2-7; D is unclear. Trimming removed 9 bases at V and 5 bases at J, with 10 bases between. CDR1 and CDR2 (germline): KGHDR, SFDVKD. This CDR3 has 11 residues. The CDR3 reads CATRPWNEQYF. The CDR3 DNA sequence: TGTGCCACCCGGCCGTGGAACGAGCAGTACTTC.

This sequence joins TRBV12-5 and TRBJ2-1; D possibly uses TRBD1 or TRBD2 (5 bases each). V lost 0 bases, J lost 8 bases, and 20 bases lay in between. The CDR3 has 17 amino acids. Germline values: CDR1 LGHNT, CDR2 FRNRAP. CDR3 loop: CASGLVLGRAQGYEQFF. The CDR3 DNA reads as TGTGCTAGTGGTTTGGTACTAGGCAGGGCCCAAGGGTATGAGCAGTTCTTC.

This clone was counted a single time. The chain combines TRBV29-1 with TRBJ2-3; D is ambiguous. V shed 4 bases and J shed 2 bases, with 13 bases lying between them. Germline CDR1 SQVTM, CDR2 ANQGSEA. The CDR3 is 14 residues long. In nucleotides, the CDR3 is TGCAGCGTTGGTTTAAGACTGGTCACAGATACGCAGTATTTT. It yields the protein CSVGLRLVTDTQYF.

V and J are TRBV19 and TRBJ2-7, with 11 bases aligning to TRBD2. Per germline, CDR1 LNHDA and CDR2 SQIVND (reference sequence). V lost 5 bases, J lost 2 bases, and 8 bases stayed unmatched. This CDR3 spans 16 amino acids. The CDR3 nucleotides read TGTGCCAGTAGTCCACGAGGGACTAGCGGAACCTACGAGCAGTACTTC. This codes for CASSPRGTSGTYEQYF.

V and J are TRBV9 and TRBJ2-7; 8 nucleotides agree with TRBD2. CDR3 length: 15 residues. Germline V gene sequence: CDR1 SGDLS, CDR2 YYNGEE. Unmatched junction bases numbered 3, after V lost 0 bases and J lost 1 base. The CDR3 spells CASSVGAGGSYEQYF. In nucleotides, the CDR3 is TGTGCCAGCAGCGTAGGTGCGGGAGGTTCCTACGAGCAGTACTTC. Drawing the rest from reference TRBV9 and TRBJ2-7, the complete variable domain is DSGVTQTPKHLITATGQRVTLRCSPRSGDLSVYWYQQSLDQGLQFLIQYYNGEERAKGNILERFSAQQFPDLHSELNLSSLELGDSALYFCASSVGAGGSYEQYFGPGTRLTVT.

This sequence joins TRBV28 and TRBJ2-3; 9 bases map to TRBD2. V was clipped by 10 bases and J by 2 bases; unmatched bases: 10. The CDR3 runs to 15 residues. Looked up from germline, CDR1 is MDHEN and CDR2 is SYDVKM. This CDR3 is CAISTSGLNTDTQYF. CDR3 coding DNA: TGTGCCATCTCGACTAGCGGACTTAACACAGATACGCAGTATTTT.

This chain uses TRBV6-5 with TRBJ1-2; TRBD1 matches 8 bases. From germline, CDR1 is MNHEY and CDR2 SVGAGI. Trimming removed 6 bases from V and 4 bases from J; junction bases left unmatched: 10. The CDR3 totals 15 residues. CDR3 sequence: CASSPSDRGGYGYTF. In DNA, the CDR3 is TGTGCCAGCAGCCCAAGCGACAGGGGCGGCTATGGCTACACCTTC.

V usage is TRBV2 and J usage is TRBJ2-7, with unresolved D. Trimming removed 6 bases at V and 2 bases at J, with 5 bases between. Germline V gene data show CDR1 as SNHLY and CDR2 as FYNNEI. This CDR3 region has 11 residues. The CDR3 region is CASSVTYEQYF. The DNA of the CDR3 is TGTGCCAGCAGCGTGACCTACGAGCAGTACTTC.

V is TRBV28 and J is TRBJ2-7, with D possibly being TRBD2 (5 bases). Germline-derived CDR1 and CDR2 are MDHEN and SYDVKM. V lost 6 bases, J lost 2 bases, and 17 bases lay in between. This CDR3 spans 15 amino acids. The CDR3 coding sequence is TGTGCCAGCAGCCTCCCCGAAGCGGCGACCTACGAGCAGTACTTC. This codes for CASSLPEAATYEQYF.

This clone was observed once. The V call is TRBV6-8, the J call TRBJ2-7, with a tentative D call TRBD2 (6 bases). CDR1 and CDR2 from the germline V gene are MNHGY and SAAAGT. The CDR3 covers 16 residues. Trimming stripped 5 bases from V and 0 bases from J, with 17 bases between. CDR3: CASSPGTAESSYEQYF. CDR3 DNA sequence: TGTGCCAGCAGTCCCGGGACTGCCGAGAGCTCCTACGAGCAGTACTTC.

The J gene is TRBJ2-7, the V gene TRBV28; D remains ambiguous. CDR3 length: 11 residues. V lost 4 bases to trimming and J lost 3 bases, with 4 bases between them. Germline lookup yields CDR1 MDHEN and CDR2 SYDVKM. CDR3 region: CASSSHYEQYF. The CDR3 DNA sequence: TGTGCCAGCAGTTCCCACTACGAGCAGTACTTC.

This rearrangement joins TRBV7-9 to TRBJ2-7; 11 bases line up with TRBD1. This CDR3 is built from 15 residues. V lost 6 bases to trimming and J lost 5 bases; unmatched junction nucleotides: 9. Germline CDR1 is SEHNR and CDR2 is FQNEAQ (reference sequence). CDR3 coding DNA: TGTGCCAGCAGTCATTCAGCGGGACAGGGGGACGAGCAGTACTTC. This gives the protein CASSHSAGQGDEQYF.

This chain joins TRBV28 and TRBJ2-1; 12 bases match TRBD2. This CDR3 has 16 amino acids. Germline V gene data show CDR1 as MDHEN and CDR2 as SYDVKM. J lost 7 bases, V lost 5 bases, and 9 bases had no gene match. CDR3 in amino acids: CASSETGTSGWNEQFF. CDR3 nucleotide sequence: TGTGCCAGCAGTGAAACCGGGACTAGCGGGTGGAATGAGCAGTTCTTC.

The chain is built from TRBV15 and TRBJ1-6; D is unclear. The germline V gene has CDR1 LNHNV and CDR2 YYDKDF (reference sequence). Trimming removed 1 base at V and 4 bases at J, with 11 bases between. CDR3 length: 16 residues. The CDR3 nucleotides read TGTGCCACCAGCAGAGCTCCAGCCACTTATAATTCACCCCTCCACTTT. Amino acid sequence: CATSRAPATYNSPLHF.

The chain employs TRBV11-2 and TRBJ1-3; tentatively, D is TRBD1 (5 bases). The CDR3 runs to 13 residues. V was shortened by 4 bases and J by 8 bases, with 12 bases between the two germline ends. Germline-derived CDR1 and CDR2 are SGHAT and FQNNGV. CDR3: CASSSEGLDTIYF. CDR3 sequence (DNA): TGTGCCAGCAGCTCCGAGGGGCTTGACACCATATATTTT.

The CDR3 DNA is TGTGCCAGCAGCGCAGATCCTAATGAAAAACTGTTTTTT. This encodes CASSADPNEKLFF. The chain couples TRBV7-2 to TRBJ1-4; D is uncertain. In germline, CDR1 is SGHTA, CDR2 FQGNSA. The CDR3 has 13 residues. The V gene lost 5 bases and the J gene lost 3 bases, with 7 bases spanning the gap.

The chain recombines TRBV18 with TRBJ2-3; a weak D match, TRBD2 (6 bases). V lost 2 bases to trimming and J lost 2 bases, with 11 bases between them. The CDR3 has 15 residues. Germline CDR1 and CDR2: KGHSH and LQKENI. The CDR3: CASSPAGTYTDTQYF. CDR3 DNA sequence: TGTGCCAGCTCACCAGCGGGGACCTACACAGATACGCAGTATTTT.

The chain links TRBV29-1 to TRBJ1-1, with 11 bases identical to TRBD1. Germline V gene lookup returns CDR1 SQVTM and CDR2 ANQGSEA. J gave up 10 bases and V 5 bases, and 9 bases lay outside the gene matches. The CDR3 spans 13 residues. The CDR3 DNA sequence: TGCAGCGTTCAGGTGGACAGGGGGCGTTCAGCTTTCTTT. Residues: CSVQVDRGRSAFF.

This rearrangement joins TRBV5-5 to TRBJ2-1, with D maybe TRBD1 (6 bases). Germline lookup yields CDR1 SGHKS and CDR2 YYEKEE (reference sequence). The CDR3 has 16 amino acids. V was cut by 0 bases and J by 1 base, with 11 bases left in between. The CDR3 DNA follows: TGTGCCAGCAGCTTGGGAGGGACACCATCCTACAATGAGCAGTTCTTC. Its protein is CASSLGGTPSYNEQFF.